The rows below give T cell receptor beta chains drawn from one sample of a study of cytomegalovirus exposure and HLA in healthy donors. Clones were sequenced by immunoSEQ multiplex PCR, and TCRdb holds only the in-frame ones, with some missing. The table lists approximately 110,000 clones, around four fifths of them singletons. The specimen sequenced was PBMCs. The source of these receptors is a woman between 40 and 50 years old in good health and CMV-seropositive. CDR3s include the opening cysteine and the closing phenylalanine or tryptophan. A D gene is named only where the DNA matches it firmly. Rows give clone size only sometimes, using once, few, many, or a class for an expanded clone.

TGTGCCAGCAGCTTTCGACAGGGAACTGAAGCTTTCTTT	CASSFRQGTEAFF	TRBV7-2	TRBJ1-1	TRBD1	once
TGTGCCAGCAGCCCGACTAGCGTCACCCGCTCCTACAATGAGCAGTTCTTC	CASSPTSVTRSYNEQFF	TRBV11-2	TRBJ2-1	TRBD2	-
TGTGCCAGCAGCTTAGTGGACAGCCGAGAAAAACTGTTTTTT	CASSLVDSREKLFF	TRBV7-9	TRBJ1-4	-	-
TGTGCCAGCAGCCCGATGCGGGGGTACTACGAGCAGTACTTC	CASSPMRGYYEQYF	TRBV7-2	TRBJ2-7	TRBD2	-
TGTGCCAGTAGTTTAGGACTAGAGAGCATTCAGTACTTC	CASSLGLESIQYF	TRBV19	TRBJ2-4	TRBD2	few
TGTGCCAGTAGTCGACCCGACAGGACGAATAACTATGGCTACACCTTC	CASSRPDRTNNYGYTF	TRBV19	TRBJ1-2	-	-
TGTGCCAGCAGTTTCCCAGGGACTAGCGTCTATGAGCAGTTCTTC	CASSFPGTSVYEQFF	TRBV28	TRBJ2-1	TRBD2	few
TGCGCCAGCTGCATTCTTCCGGGACAGGGGGCATTGAACACTGAAGCTTTCTTT	CASCILPGQGALNTEAFF	TRBV5-1	TRBJ1-1	TRBD1	few
TGCGCCAGCAGTCAATGCCCCGACACCCGTACAGGGAAAGATACGCAGTATTTT	CASSQCPDTRTGKDTQYF	TRBV23-1	TRBJ2-3	-	-
TGTGCCAGCAGCTTCGAGTACAATGAGCAGTTCTTC	CASSFEYNEQFF	TRBV5-6	TRBJ2-1	-	-
TGTGCCAGCAGCTTTTTAACCCACAGGCCCGACGTAGGTGGCTACACCTTC	CASSFLTHRPDVGGYTF	TRBV7-9	TRBJ1-2	-	-
TGTGCCACCACTCCTGGGGGGAAGCCTGAAGCTTTCTTT	CATTPGGKPEAFF	TRBV19	TRBJ1-1	-	few
TGTGCCAGCAGTTTACGACAGGATCGGTACGAGCAGTACTTC	CASSLRQDRYEQYF	TRBV27	TRBJ2-7	-	-
TGCGCCAGCAGCTTCCCGGGACAGGGGGACACTGAAGCTTTCTTT	CASSFPGQGDTEAFF	TRBV5-1	TRBJ1-1	TRBD1	-
TGTGCCAGCAGCACAGGGCAGGGAAACTATGGCTACACCTTC	CASSTGQGNYGYTF	TRBV28	TRBJ1-2	-	few
TGTGCCAGCAGCGTAGCGGGACAGGCTCCGTATTCGGCCCTCCACTTT	CASSVAGQAPYSALHF	TRBV9	TRBJ1-6	TRBD1	-
TGTGCCACCAGCTTTAGCGGGACCCCCTACGAGCAGTACTTC	CATSFSGTPYEQYF	TRBV15	TRBJ2-7	TRBD2	-
TGTGCCAGCAGCTTTTTACAGCAGGGTGTTGAGCAGTTCTTC	CASSFLQQGVEQFF	TRBV11-2	TRBJ2-1	-	-
TGTGCCAGCAGTGCTGTAGGAGTACCCACCTACGAGCAGTACTTC	CASSAVGVPTYEQYF	TRBV2	TRBJ2-7	-	-
TGTGCCATCAGTGAGTCCCGGGGGGGTGAAAAACTGTTTTTT	CAISESRGGEKLFF	TRBV10-3	TRBJ1-4	-	-
TGCAGCGGCTACAGGGGGCAGGGGACCCAGTACTTC	CSGYRGQGTQYF	TRBV29-1	TRBJ2-5	TRBD1	-
TGTGCCAGTAGTCCCCATTTTGGGCTAAACAGGGGGCGGGATGCTTTCTTT	CASSPHFGLNRGRDAFF	TRBV19	TRBJ1-1	TRBD1	-
TGTGCCAGCAGCCATATAACGACAGGGATCCCAAACACCATATATTTT	CASSHITTGIPNTIYF	TRBV4-2	TRBJ1-3	TRBD1	-
TGCAGCGTCGCCTCTTCTCTATACGCAACTAATGAAAAACTGTTTTTT	CSVASSLYATNEKLFF	TRBV29-1	TRBJ1-4	-	-
TGTGCCAGCAGTTTACCGACAGGGGGGTTCTCCTACGAGCAGTACTTC	CASSLPTGGFSYEQYF	TRBV28	TRBJ2-7	TRBD1	-
TGCGCCAGCAGCCCCAGGGGTACCCTATTGGCTGAAGCTTTCTTT	CASSPRGTLLAEAFF	TRBV5-1	TRBJ1-1	-	-
TGTGCCAGCAGCCTCTCCGCTGAAGCTTTCTTT	CASSLSAEAFF	TRBV6-6	TRBJ1-1	-	-
TGTGCCAGCAGCCCGGGACAGAGTAACTATGGCTACACCTTC	CASSPGQSNYGYTF	TRBV7-9	TRBJ1-2	TRBD1	-
TGTGCCAGCACCCCCCCGGGGGGTACTAATGAAAAACTGTTTTTT	CASTPPGGTNEKLFF	TRBV5-5	TRBJ1-4	-	-
TGTGCCAGCATCCGGGACAGGGGGTCGTCTGTCTATGGCTACACCTTC	CASIRDRGSSVYGYTF	TRBV2	TRBJ1-2	TRBD1	-
TGCGCCAGCAGCCAGATACAGGATTATAATGAAAAACTGTTTTTT	CASSQIQDYNEKLFF	TRBV4-3	TRBJ1-4	-	-
TGCGCCAGCAGCCAGGAGCAGGGCACTAACTATGGCTACACCTTC	CASSQEQGTNYGYTF	TRBV4-1	TRBJ1-2	-	-
TGTGCCAGCAGCCAAGGGATTCCGGGCGGGGAGACCCAGTACTTC	CASSQGIPGGETQYF	TRBV4-2	TRBJ2-5	-	-
TGTGCCAGCAGTGAAGGAGGGGGAGTAAGCCATACGCAGTATTTT	CASSEGGGVSHTQYF	TRBV6-1	TRBJ2-3	-	-
TGCGCCAGCAGCCACCGGGCAGGGACCGGGGAGCTGTTTTTT	CASSHRAGTGELFF	TRBV4-3	TRBJ2-2	-	-
TGTGCCAGCAGCCTACTAGCGGGAGCGGATACGCAGTATTTT	CASSLLAGADTQYF	TRBV7-9	TRBJ2-3	TRBD2	-
TGTGCCAGCAGCCCCCCGGGGTACACTGAAGCTTTCTTT	CASSPPGYTEAFF	TRBV7-9	TRBJ1-1	-	-
TGTGCCAGCAGCGTGACAGGGCAAGATTCACCCCTCCACTTT	CASSVTGQDSPLHF	TRBV7-9	TRBJ1-6	TRBD1	-
TGTGCCAGCAGTAGAACAGGGGGTCGAGAGACCCAGTACTTC	CASSRTGGRETQYF	TRBV28	TRBJ2-5	TRBD1	-
TGTGCCAGCAGTTCAGCGGGGAGCTACACCTTC	CASSSAGSYTF	TRBV28	TRBJ1-2	-	-
TGTGCCAGCAGCTTAGGACTAGCGGGGATCAGAGATACGCAGTATTTT	CASSLGLAGIRDTQYF	TRBV11-3	TRBJ2-3	TRBD2	-
TGTGCCAGCAGGGACTCAAGCGGGAGCGCCACCGGGGAGCTGTTTTTT	CASRDSSGSATGELFF	TRBV2	TRBJ2-2	TRBD2	once
TGTGCCAGCAGCCAATCACTAGCGGGAGGGAACACCGGGGAGCTGTTTTTT	CASSQSLAGGNTGELFF	TRBV4-2	TRBJ2-2	TRBD2	once
TGCGCCAGCAGTCCCGGGACTAGCGGCCAAGAGACCCAGTACTTC	CASSPGTSGQETQYF	TRBV10-2	TRBJ2-5	TRBD2	-
TGTGCCAGCAGTTTTGGTGTAGTTCGTCAGTGGTTGCCGGGAGGCTACACCTTC	CASSFGVVRQWLPGGYTF	TRBV28	TRBJ1-2	-	few
TGTGCCAGTAGAAACAGGGGACGCTCTGGAAACACCATATATTTT	CASRNRGRSGNTIYF	TRBV19	TRBJ1-3	TRBD1	-
TGTGCCAGTAGCCGACTAGCGGGAGGGCCTAGCGAGCAGTACTTC	CASSRLAGGPSEQYF	TRBV27	TRBJ2-7	TRBD2	-
TGTGCCAGCAGTGGTGCACCGGCTGGGGCCAACGTCCTGACTTTC	CASSGAPAGANVLTF	TRBV2	TRBJ2-6	-	-
TGCGCCAGCAGCCCTCGCGGTAGCGGGGAGACCCAGTACTTC	CASSPRGSGETQYF	TRBV5-1	TRBJ2-5	TRBD2	-
TGTGCCAGTAGTATAGAAGGTGGGCAGGGAAACTACGAGCAGTACTTC	CASSIEGGQGNYEQYF	TRBV19	TRBJ2-7	-	few
TGTGCCAGCAGACAGGACAGTAACTATGGCTACACCTTC	CASRQDSNYGYTF	TRBV28	TRBJ1-2	-	once
TGCGCCAGCAGCCCAACGGGAAACTTGAACACTGAAGCTTTCTTT	CASSPTGNLNTEAFF	TRBV5-1	TRBJ1-1	-	-
TGCAGTGCTAGTTCCCGCAATGAGCAGTTCTTC	CSASSRNEQFF	TRBV20-1	TRBJ2-1	-	few
TGTGCCAGCAGTTTGACAGGGGGTATAAATGAAAAACTGTTTTTT	CASSLTGGINEKLFF	TRBV28	TRBJ1-4	TRBD1	once
TGTGCCAGCAGTTTATTCGACAGGGGTCCATACGAGCAGTACTTC	CASSLFDRGPYEQYF	TRBV27	TRBJ2-7	TRBD1	few
TGTGCCAGCTCACGTGGACAGGGGCAAACCTACGAGCAGTACTTC	CASSRGQGQTYEQYF	TRBV18	TRBJ2-7	TRBD1	-
TGTGCCAGCTCACCGGTCGGGACAAACTATGGCTACACCTTC	CASSPVGTNYGYTF	TRBV18	TRBJ1-2	-	-